This T cell receptor beta chain was sequenced during a study of T cell repertoires in cytomegalovirus infection. About the study: Public TCR beta signature analysis indicated the presence of both CMV infection and matching HLA type.

CDR3 length: 15 residues. Unmatched junction bases numbered 12, after V lost 4 bases and J lost 8 bases. Germline V gene data show CDR1 as SGHDT and CDR2 as YYEEEE. Note on this clonotype: Its antigen is not known.

Study findings and constraints: Clonotype analysis showed dominance of the ex vivo response by HLA-C-restricted CMV-specific TCR beta clonotypes.

Each CDR3 protein is one row after TCRdb ran MiXCR on the reads. The profile shows roughly 990,000 distinct CDR3 sequences, roughly 30% of them singletons. This receptor was taken from a human donor in good health (CMV status not recorded). Some clones in this sample may be carry-over from other donors' samples. The sequences come from cultured CD8+ T cells from PBMCs, collected from culture after CMV antigen stimulation. The chain employs TRBV5-6 and TRBJ1-2, with 9 positions matching TRBD1. As DNA, the CDR3 is TGTGCCAGCAGCGCCTCCGGACAGGGGATTGGCGGCTACACCTTC. It specifies CASSASGQGIGGYTF. The full variable domain, with the rest looked up from reference TRBV5-6 and TRBJ1-2, is DAGVTQSPTHLIKTRGQQVTLRCSPKSGHDTVSWYQQALGQGPQFIFQYYEEEERQRGNFPDRFSGHQFPNYSSELNVNALLLGDSALYLCASSASGQGIGGYTFGSGTRLTVV.